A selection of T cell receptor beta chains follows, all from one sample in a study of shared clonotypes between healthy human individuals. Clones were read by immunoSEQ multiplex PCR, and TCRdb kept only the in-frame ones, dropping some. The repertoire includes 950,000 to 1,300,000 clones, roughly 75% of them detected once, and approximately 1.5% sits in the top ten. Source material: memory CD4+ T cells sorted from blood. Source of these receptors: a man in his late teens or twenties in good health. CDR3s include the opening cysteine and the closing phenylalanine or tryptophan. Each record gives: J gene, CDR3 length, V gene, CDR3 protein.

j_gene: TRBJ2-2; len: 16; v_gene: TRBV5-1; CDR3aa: CASSPTSGLNTGELFF
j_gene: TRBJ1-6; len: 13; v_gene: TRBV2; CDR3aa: CASSSSGNSPLHF
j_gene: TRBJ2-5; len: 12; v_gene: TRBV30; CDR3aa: CAWRREVETQYF
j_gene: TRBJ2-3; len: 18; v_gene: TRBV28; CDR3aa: CASSLRLRGGSSTDTQYF
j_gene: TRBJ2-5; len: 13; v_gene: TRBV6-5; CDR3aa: CASSSLRGATQYF
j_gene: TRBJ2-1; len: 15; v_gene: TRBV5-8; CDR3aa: CASSSPGTGANEQFF
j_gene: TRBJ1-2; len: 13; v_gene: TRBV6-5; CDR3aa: CASLSFREDGYTF
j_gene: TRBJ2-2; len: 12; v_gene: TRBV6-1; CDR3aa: CASSVVGVELFF
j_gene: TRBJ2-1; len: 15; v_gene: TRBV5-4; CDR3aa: CASSFSGGARNEQFF
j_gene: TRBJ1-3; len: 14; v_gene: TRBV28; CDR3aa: CASSSPRSGNTIYF
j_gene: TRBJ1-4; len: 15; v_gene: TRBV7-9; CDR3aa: CASSLGLEGGEKLFF
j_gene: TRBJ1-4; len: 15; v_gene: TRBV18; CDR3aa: CASRPRSGGQEKLFF
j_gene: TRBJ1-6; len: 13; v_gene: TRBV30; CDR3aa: CAWNGAGGMALHF
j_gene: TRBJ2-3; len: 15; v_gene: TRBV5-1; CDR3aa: CASSLAPAGTDTQYF